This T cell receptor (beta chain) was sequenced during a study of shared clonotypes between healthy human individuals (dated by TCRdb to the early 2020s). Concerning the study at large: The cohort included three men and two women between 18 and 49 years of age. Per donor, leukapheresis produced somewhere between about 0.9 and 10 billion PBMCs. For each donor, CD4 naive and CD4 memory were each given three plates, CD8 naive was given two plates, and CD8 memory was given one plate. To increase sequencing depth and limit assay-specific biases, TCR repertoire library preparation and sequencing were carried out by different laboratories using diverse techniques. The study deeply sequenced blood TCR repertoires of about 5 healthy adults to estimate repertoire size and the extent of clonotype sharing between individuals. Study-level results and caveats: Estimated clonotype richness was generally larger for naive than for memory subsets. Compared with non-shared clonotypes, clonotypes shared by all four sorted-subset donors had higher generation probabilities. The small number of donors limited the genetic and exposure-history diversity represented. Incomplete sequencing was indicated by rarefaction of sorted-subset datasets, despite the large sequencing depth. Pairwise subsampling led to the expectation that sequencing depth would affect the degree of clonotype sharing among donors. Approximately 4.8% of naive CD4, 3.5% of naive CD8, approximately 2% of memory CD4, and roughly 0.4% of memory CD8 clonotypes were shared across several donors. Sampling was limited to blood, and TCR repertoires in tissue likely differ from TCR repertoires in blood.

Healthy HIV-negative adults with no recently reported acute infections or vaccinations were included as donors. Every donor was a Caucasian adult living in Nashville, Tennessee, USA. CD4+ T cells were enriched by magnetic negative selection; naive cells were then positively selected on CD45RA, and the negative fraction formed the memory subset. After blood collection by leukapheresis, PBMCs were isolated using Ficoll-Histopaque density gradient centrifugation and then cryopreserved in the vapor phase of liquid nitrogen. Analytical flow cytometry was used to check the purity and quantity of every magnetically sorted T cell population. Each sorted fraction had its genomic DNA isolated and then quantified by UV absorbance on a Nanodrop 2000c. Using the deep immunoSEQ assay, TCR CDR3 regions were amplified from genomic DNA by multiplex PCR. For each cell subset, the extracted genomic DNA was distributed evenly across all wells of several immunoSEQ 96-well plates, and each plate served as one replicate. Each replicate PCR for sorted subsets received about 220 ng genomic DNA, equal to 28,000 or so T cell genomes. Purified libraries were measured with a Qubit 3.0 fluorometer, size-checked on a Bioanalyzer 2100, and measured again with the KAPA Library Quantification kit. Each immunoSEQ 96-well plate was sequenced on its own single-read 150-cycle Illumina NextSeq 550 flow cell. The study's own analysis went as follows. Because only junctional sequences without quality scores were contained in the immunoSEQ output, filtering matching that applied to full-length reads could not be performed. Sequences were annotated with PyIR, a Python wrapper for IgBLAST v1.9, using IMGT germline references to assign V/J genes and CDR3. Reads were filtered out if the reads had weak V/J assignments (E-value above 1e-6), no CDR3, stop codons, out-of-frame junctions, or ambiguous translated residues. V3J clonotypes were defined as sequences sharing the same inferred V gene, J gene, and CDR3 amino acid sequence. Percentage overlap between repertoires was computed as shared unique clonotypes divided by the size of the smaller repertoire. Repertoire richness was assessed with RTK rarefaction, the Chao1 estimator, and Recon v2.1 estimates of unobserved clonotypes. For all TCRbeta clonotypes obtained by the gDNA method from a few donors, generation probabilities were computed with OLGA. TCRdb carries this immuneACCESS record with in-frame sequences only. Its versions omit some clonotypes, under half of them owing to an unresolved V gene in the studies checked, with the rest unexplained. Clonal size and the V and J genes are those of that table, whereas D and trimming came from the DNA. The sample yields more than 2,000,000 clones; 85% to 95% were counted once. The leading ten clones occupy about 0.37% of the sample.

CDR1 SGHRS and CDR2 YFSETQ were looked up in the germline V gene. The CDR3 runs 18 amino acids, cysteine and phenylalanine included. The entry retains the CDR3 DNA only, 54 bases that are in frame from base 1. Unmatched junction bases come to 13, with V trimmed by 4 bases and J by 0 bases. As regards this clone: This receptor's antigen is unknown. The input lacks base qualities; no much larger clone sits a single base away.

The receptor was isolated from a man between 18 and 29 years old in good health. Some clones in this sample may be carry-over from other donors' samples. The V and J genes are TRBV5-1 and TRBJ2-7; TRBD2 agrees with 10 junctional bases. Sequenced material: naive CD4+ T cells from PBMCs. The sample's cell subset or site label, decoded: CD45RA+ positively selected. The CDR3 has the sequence CASSLRSSASGSSYEQYF. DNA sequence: TGCGCCAGCAGCCTCCGGTCCAGTGCTAGCGGGAGCTCCTACGAGCAGTACTTC.